Below, 30 T cell receptor beta chains from the same sample are listed, as sequenced in a study of beta chain features in type 1 diabetes. Study conclusions and caveats: Patients with Type 1 diabetes showed moderately but significantly shorter TCRB CDR3s in all four CD4+ subsets.

These receptors have no identified antigens. The study reverse transcribed the entire isolated RNA, so it sequenced expressed TCRB transcripts. Measured with immunoSEQ multiplex PCR; TCRdb has only the in-frame clones, and not every one. The sample records approximately 170,000 clones, less than 10% being singletons. The sequencing input was central memory CD4+ T cells from blood. The receptors come from a man younger than 35 with type 1 diabetes.

In this sample, this clone turned up a few times. The chain links TRBV6-5 to TRBJ1-3; 8 bases agree with TRBD1. V lost 5 bases to trimming and J lost 0 bases; unmatched junction nucleotides: 3. Germline CDR1 and CDR2: MNHEY and SVGAGI. This CDR3 region has 15 residues. The CDR3 nucleotides are TGTGCCAGCAGTCATGGACAGGGCTCTGGAAACACCATATATTTT. Translating gives CASSHGQGSGNTIYF.

The rearrangement uses TRBV11-2 and TRBJ2-7; 7 nucleotides align to TRBD1. From germline, CDR1 is SGHAT and CDR2 FQNNGV. The CDR3 is made up of 15 amino acids. The junction had 6 bases not matched to a gene; V was cut back by 0 bases and J by 4 bases. CDR3 DNA: TGTGCCAGCAGCTTAGATAAAGGACAGGTATACGAGCAGTACTTC. It encodes CASSLDKGQVYEQYF. The full variable domain, with the rest looked up from reference TRBV11-2 and TRBJ2-7, is EAGVAQSPRYKIIEKRQSVAFWCNPISGHATLYWYQQILGQGPKLLIQFQNNGVVDDSQLPKDRFSAERLKGVDSTLKIQPAKLEDSAVYLCASSLDKGQVYEQYFGPGTRLTVT.

V is TRBV7-2 and J is TRBJ1-3; 10 nucleotides align to TRBD1. In germline, CDR1 is SGHTA, CDR2 FQGNSA. The CDR3 runs 16 residues. Losses at the gene ends were 5 bases for V and 9 bases for J; bases not matched to a gene: 13. The CDR3 nucleotides read TGTGCCAGCAGCCCTGGACAGGGGGGAGCTAAGATCACCATATATTTT. It encodes CASSPGQGGAKITIYF.

The chain couples TRBV28 to TRBJ1-1, with D unresolved. This CDR3 spans 11 amino acids. Germline values: CDR1 MDHEN, CDR2 SYDVKM. Trimming shortened V by 4 bases and J by 11 bases, and 11 bases separated the two germline ends. As DNA, the CDR3 is TGTGCCAGCAGTTACCGTATGGGCGCTTTCTTT. It yields the protein CASSYRMGAFF. The full variable domain, rest sourced from reference TRBV28 and TRBJ1-1, is DVKVTQSSRYLVKRTGEKVFLECVQDMDHENMFWYRQDPGLGLRLIYFSYDVKMKEKGDIPEGYSVSREKKERFSLILESASTNQTSMYLCASSYRMGAFFGQGTRLTVV.

J is TRBJ1-4 and V is TRBV5-1; D unclear. V lost 1 base and J lost 0, with 10 bases in between. Germline loops: CDR1 SGHRS, CDR2 YFSETQ. The CDR3 sequence is 16 residues long. CDR3 nucleotides: TGCGCCAGCAGCTTGCAACAGCTTGCAACTAATGAAAAACTGTTTTTT. Residues: CASSLQQLATNEKLFF.

In its sample, this clone was seen a few times. This rearrangement joins TRBV28 to TRBJ2-4, with a weak D call TRBD2 (6 bases). The CDR3 length is 12 residues. V lost 3 bases and J 7 bases, leaving 7 bases between the germline ends. Germline V gene sequence: CDR1 MDHEN, CDR2 SYDVKM. This CDR3 reads CASSLEGNIQYF. Written as DNA, the CDR3 is TGTGCCAGCAGTTTGGAGGGGAACATTCAGTACTTC.

The V and J genes are TRBV11-2 and TRBJ2-4, with 8 bases that match TRBD1. V trimming: 5 bases; J trimming: 1 base; junction bases outside the gene matches: 7. The CDR3 covers 16 residues. CDR1 SGHAT and CDR2 FQNNGV come from the germline V gene. The CDR3 nucleotides read TGTGCCAGCAGCCTACGGACAGGGTGGGCCAAAAACATTCAGTACTTC. Amino acids: CASSLRTGWAKNIQYF. Using reference TRBV11-2 and TRBJ2-4 for the parts outside the CDR3, the full variable domain is EAGVAQSPRYKIIEKRQSVAFWCNPISGHATLYWYQQILGQGPKLLIQFQNNGVVDDSQLPKDRFSAERLKGVDSTLKIQPAKLEDSAVYLCASSLRTGWAKNIQYFGAGTRLSVL.

This clone was counted a few times. The V and J genes are TRBV9 and TRBJ2-3; TRBD1 might be the D (6 bases). The CDR3 runs 14 residues. Looked up from germline, CDR1 is SGDLS and CDR2 is YYNGEE. V was shortened by 7 bases and J by 5 bases, with 17 bases between the two germline ends. The DNA of the CDR3 is TGTGCCAGCCTGACAGGAGCGAGCCGAGATACGCAGTATTTT. It translates to CASLTGASRDTQYF.

This clone has just a few counts. The CDR3 DNA reads as TGTGCCTGGAGGGGGAAGCGGTCCACAGATACGCAGTATTTT. This codes for CAWRGKRSTDTQYF. The chain joins TRBV30 to TRBJ2-3, with D maybe TRBD2 (5 bases). Germline-derived CDR1 and CDR2 are GTSNPN and SVGIG (reference sequence). The CDR3 consists of 14 residues. The V gene lost 3 bases and the J gene lost 2 bases, with 12 bases spanning the gap.

The chain is built from TRBV15 and TRBJ1-4; D gene ambiguous. V dropped 7 bases and J dropped 4 bases, with 13 bases sitting between them. This CDR3 has 14 amino acids. The germline gives CDR1 LNHNV, CDR2 YYDKDF (reference sequence). The CDR3 here is CATTSPQINEKLFF. The DNA of the CDR3 is TGTGCCACCACCTCACCACAGATTAATGAAAAACTGTTTTTT.

This clone turned up a few times. The rearrangement joins TRBV29-1 to TRBJ1-1; tentative D call: TRBD1 (6 bases). Trimming cost V 6 bases and J 0 bases, with 11 bases left between them. The CDR3 runs to 13 residues. Germline loops: CDR1 SQVTM, CDR2 ANQGSEA. The CDR3 spells CSVTGTLNTEAFF. CDR3 DNA sequence: TGCAGCGTGACCGGGACATTGAACACTGAAGCTTTCTTT.

V usage is TRBV29-1 and J usage is TRBJ2-1; no definite D call. Germline assignment: CDR1 SQVTM and CDR2 ANQGSEA. With 4 bases removed from V and 0 bases from J, the gap between germline ends came to 10 bases. The CDR3 is made up of 14 amino acids. The DNA for the CDR3 is TGCAGCGTTGTGAGCGAGCCCTCCTACAATGAGCAGTTCTTC. This translates into CSVVSEPSYNEQFF.

The rearrangement uses TRBV7-2 and TRBJ2-7, with TRBD2 matching 9 bases. Trimming removed 4 bases from V and 0 bases from J; junction bases left unmatched: 4. The CDR3 length is 15 residues. CDR1 and CDR2 (germline): SGHTA, FQGNSA. The CDR3 protein is CASSYAGGDSYEQYF. CDR3 DNA sequence: TGTGCCAGCAGCTACGCGGGGGGGGACTCCTACGAGCAGTACTTC.

The chain recombines TRBV30 with TRBJ2-2, with D possibly matching TRBD1 (6 bases). This CDR3 spans 14 amino acids. V dropped 4 bases and J dropped 7 bases, with 16 bases sitting between them. Germline-derived CDR1 and CDR2 are GTSNPN and SVGIG (reference sequence). DNA for the CDR3: TGTGCCTGGAACAGGGAGAGAGTTGTCGGGGAGCTGTTTTTT. This sequence encodes CAWNRERVVGELFF.

V and J are TRBV29-1 and TRBJ2-7, with 10 nucleotides matching TRBD1. CDR1 SQVTM and CDR2 ANQGSEA come from the germline V gene. CDR3 size: 16 residues. Trimming cost V 6 bases and J 0 bases; bases outside gene matches: 11. This CDR3 reads CSVEGRTGGSSYEQYF. The CDR3 region has the DNA TGCAGCGTCGAGGGGAGGACAGGGGGAAGCTCCTACGAGCAGTACTTC.

This clone has more than one count but fewer than ten. The chain combines TRBV19 with TRBJ1-1; D remains unclear. This CDR3 has 14 residues. Germline CDR1 reads LNHDA; CDR2 reads SQIVND (reference sequence). V dropped 3 bases and J dropped 0 bases, with 8 bases sitting between them. The CDR3 coding sequence is TGTGCCAGTAGTATGAGGGCACTGAACACTGAAGCTTTCTTT. Translated, it gives CASSMRALNTEAFF.

The CDR3 sequence is CASSSTGISNYGYTF. The CDR3 DNA sequence: TGTGCCAGTAGTTCTACAGGGATATCTAACTATGGCTACACCTTC. The chain joins TRBV19 to TRBJ1-2; D may be TRBD1 (6 bases). Germline-derived CDR1 and CDR2 are LNHDA and SQIVND (reference sequence). The CDR3 has 15 amino acids. The V and J ends lost 5 bases and 0 bases respectively, with 13 bases between them.

This clone has ten or more counts. V usage is TRBV7-9 and J usage is TRBJ2-1; tentative D call: TRBD2 (5 bases). The V and J ends lost 5 bases and 4 bases respectively, with 21 bases between them. In germline, CDR1 is SEHNR, CDR2 FQNEAQ (reference sequence). The CDR3 extends over 17 amino acids. CDR3 bases: TGTGCCAGCAGCCCCCGAGGGCTAGCCGAAAATTACAATGAGCAGTTCTTC. Translating it yields CASSPRGLAENYNEQFF.

A few counts support this clone. One end of the junction is discordant with germline, which a read error may explain. The genes are TRBV5-4 and TRBJ2-5; TRBD2 agrees at 7 bases. This CDR3 is 16 amino acids long. The germline CDR1 and CDR2 sequences are SGHNT and YYREEE (reference sequence). The CDR3 reads CASSLAARGIQGTQYF. Written as DNA, the CDR3 is TGTGCCAGCAGCTTGGCCGCGCGGGGGATTCAAGGGACCCAGTACTTC.

This clone was observed a few times. The gene calls are TRBV6-6 and TRBJ2-7; D perhaps matches TRBD1 (6 bases). The CDR3 spans 12 residues. V was clipped by 6 bases and J by 10 bases, with 16 bases between them. From germline, CDR1 is MNHNY and CDR2 SVGAGI (reference sequence). The chain's CDR3 is CASREQGMDQYF. Here the CDR3 DNA reads TGTGCCAGCAGAGAACAGGGAATGGATCAGTACTTC.

This clone was detected only a few times. Here the CDR3 DNA reads TGTGCCTGGAGTATTCAGGGGGAGACCCAGTACTTC. Translated: CAWSIQGETQYF. The gene calls are TRBV30 and TRBJ2-5, with D possibly matching TRBD1 (6 bases). V was trimmed by 2 bases and J by 5 bases, leaving 9 bases between them. The CDR3 loop spans 12 amino acids. Germline-derived CDR1 and CDR2 are GTSNPN and SVGIG (reference sequence).

This rearrangement joins TRBV7-9 to TRBJ2-5, with D tentatively TRBD2 (5 bases). Looked up from germline, CDR1 is SEHNR and CDR2 is FQNEAQ (reference sequence). V dropped 4 bases and J dropped 5 bases, with 8 bases sitting between them. The CDR3 is 12 residues long. This CDR3 reads CASSWGEETQYF. CDR3 coding DNA: TGTGCCAGCAGCTGGGGAGAGGAGACCCAGTACTTC. The complete variable domain, with remaining parts taken from reference TRBV7-9 and TRBJ2-5, reads DTGVSQNPRHKITKRGQNVTFRCDPISEHNRLYWYRQTLGQGPEFLTYFQNEAQLEKSRLLSDRFSAERPKGSFSTLEIQRTEQGDSAMYLCASSWGEETQYFGPGTRLLVL.

This clone was seen a handful of times. Other DNA sequences in this sample translate to the same CDR3. The CDR3 region is CAWSVGGDQPQHF. In DNA, the CDR3 is TGTGCCTGGAGTGTGGGGGGAGATCAGCCCCAGCATTTT. This sequence joins TRBV30 and TRBJ1-5; D is possibly TRBD1 (5 bases). CDR3 length: 13 amino acids. Trimming removed 0 bases at V and 5 bases at J, with 8 bases between. Germline V CDR1 and CDR2: GTSNPN, SVGIG (reference sequence).

This clone came up a few times. The chain couples TRBV19 to TRBJ2-1, with TRBD1 matching 11 bases. CDR1 is LNHDA, CDR2 SQIVND, per germline (reference sequence). The V and J ends lost 3 bases and 7 bases, in that order; junction bases with no gene match: 14. The CDR3 contains 18 residues. CDR3 sequence: CASSISSRGTGGHNEQFF. The CDR3 nucleotides are TGTGCCAGTAGTATTTCGTCGAGAGGGACAGGGGGACATAATGAGCAGTTCTTC. The full variable domain, its missing parts supplied by reference TRBV19 and TRBJ2-1, is DGGITQSPKYLFRKEGQNVTLSCEQNLNHDAMYWYRQDPGQGLRLIYYSQIVNDFQKGDIAEGYSVSREKKESFPLTVTSAQKNPTAFYLCASSISSRGTGGHNEQFFGPGTRLTVL.

The V gene is TRBV10-3, the J gene TRBJ2-5; tentative D call: TRBD1 (5 bases). The V gene's germline CDR1 is ENHRY and CDR2 SYGVKD. This CDR3 comprises 12 residues. Deletions cut 8 bases from V and 2 bases from J, with 9 bases between. CDR3: CAIGAPQETQYF. CDR3 sequence (DNA): TGTGCCATCGGGGCTCCACAAGAGACCCAGTACTTC.

The rearrangement links TRBV2 to TRBJ2-4; D remains unclear. Germline V CDR1 and CDR2: SNHLY, FYNNEI. The V gene lost 1 base and the J gene lost 8 bases, with 12 bases spanning the gap. The CDR3 contains 14 residues. The DNA of the CDR3 is TGTGCCAGCAGTGAAGATCCGAGTGTGGACATTCAGTACTTC. Encoded protein: CASSEDPSVDIQYF.

This clone was seen at least ten times. This chain links TRBV30 with TRBJ2-1; no firm D call. The germline gives CDR1 GTSNPN, CDR2 SVGIG (reference sequence). Trimming removed 4 bases at V and 0 bases at J, with 10 bases between. This CDR3 is built from 14 residues. The CDR3 DNA reads TGTGCCTGGACCGCATGGAGCTCCTACAATGAGCAGTTCTTC. Protein sequence: CAWTAWSSYNEQFF.

The rearrangement uses TRBV5-1 and TRBJ2-5; 8 positions agree with TRBD1. The CDR3 length is 16 residues. V gave up 2 bases and J gave up 5 bases; unmatched junction bases: 11. Germline CDR1 SGHRS, CDR2 YFSETQ. The CDR3 protein is CASSFGQGGSGETQYF. The CDR3 DNA is TGCGCCAGCAGCTTCGGACAGGGAGGTTCGGGGGAGACCCAGTACTTC.

This clone was seen more than once but under ten times. The chain recombines TRBV5-6 with TRBJ2-7; 7 bases are a match to TRBD2. The CDR3 has 19 amino acids. Losses at the gene ends were 4 bases for V and 6 bases for J; bases not matched to a gene: 25. Germline loops: CDR1 SGHDT, CDR2 YYEEEE. The CDR3 sequence: CASSDRGYYVGGPLLEQYF. For the CDR3, the DNA is TGTGCCAGCAGCGATCGGGGGTATTATGTGGGAGGGCCCCTCCTCGAGCAGTACTTC.

V is TRBV25-1 and J is TRBJ2-3, with 12 bases matching TRBD2. The germline V gene encodes CDR1 MGHDK and CDR2 SYGVNS. This CDR3 spans 15 amino acids. Unmatched junction bases numbered 9, after V lost 9 bases and J lost 5 bases. The CDR3 spells CASATSGGPGDTQYF. DNA for the CDR3: TGTGCCAGTGCAACTAGCGGGGGGCCGGGAGATACGCAGTATTTT.